What follows describes a single TCR beta chain. Germline V CDR1 and CDR2: SGDLS, YYNGEE. CDR3 size: 15 residues. Trimming stripped 4 bases from V and 5 bases from J, with 15 bases between. The sample comes from a study of cytomegalovirus exposure and HLA in healthy donors. A multiplex PCR was run with 60 Vbeta primers and 13 Jbeta primers. The assay was immunoSEQ multiplex PCR, and TCRdb's table has in-frame clones only and misses some. This sample has approximately 300,000 clones, with 80% found just once. The sequenced sample consisted of PBMCs. The clonotype comes from a girl aged 2 to 9 in good health and CMV-seronegative. The rearrangement joins TRBV9 to TRBJ1-4; tentative D call: TRBD1 (5 bases). This chain's CDR3 is CASSNPGTENEKLFF. CDR3 sequence (DNA): TGTGCCAGCAGCAACCCCGGGACTGAGAATGAAAAACTGTTTTTT.